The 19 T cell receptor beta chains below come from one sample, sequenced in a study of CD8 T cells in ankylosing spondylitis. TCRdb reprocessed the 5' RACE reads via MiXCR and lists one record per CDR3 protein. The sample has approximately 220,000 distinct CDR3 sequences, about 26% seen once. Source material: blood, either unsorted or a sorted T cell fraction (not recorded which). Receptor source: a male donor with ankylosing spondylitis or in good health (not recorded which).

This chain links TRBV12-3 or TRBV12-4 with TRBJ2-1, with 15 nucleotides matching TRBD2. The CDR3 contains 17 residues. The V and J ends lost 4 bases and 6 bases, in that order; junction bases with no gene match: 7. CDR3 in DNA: TGTGCCAGCAGTTCCGCGTTGGGACTAGCGGGAGGCAATGAGCAGTTCTTC. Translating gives CASSSALGLAGGNEQFF.

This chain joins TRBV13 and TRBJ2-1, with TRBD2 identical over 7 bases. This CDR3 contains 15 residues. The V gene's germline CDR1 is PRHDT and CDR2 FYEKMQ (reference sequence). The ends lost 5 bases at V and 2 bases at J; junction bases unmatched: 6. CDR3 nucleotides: TGTGCCAGCAGCGACTCCAGCGGGACCTACAATGAGCAGTTCTTC. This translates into CASSDSSGTYNEQFF.

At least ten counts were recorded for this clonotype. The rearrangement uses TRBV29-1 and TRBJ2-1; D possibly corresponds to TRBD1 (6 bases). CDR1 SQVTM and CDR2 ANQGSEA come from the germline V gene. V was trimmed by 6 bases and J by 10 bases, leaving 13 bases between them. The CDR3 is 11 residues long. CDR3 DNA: TGCAGCGTGGAGAACAGGGACGAGCAGTTCTTC. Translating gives CSVENRDEQFF.

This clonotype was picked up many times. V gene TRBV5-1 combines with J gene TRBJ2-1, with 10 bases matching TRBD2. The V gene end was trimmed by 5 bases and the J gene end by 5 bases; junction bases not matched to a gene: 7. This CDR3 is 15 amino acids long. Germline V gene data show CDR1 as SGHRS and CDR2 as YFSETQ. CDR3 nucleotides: TGCGCCAGCAGAGCCGGGACTAGCGAGAACAATGAGCAGTTCTTC. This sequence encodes CASRAGTSENNEQFF.

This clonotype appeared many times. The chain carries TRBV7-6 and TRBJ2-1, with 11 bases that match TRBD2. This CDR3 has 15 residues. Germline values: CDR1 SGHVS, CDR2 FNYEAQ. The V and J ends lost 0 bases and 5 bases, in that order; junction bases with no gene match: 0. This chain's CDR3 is CASSLASGGDNEQFF. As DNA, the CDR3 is TGTGCCAGCAGCTTAGCTAGCGGGGGGGACAATGAGCAGTTCTTC. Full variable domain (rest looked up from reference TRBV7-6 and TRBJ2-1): GAGVSQSPRYKVTKRGQDVALRCDPISGHVSLYWYRQALGQGPEFLTYFNYEAQQDKSGLPNDRFSAERPEGSISTLTIQRTEQRDSAMYRCASSLASGGDNEQFFGPGTRLTVL.

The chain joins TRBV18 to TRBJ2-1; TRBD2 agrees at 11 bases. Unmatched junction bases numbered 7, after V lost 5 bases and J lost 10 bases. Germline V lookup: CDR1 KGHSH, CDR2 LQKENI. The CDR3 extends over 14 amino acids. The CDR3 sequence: CASSTLAGDGEQFF. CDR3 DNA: TGTGCCAGCTCAACACTAGCGGGAGATGGGGAGCAGTTCTTC.

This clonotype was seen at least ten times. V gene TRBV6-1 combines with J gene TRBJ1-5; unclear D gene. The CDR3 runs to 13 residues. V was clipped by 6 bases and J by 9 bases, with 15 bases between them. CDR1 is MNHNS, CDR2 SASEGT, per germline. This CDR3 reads CASSRITAGPQHF. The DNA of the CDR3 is TGTGCCAGCAGCAGGATCACCGCCGGGCCCCAGCATTTT.

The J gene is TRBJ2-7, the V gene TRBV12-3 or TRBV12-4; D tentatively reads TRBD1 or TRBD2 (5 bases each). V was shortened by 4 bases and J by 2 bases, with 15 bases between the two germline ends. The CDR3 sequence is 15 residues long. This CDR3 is CASSSPGRGTYEQYF. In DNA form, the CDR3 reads TGTGCCAGCAGTTCCCCGGGACGAGGTACCTACGAGCAGTACTTC.

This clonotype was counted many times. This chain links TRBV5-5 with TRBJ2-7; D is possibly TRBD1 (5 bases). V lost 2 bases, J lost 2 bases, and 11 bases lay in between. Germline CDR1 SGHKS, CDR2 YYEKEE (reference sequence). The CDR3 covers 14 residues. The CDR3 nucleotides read TGTGCCAGCAGCTTAATCACACAGGCCTACGAGCAGTACTTC. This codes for CASSLITQAYEQYF.

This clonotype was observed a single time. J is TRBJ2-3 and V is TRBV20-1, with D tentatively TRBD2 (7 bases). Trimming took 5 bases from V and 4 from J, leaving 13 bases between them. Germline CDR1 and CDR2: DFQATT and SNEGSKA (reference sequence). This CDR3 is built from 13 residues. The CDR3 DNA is TGCAGTGCTGGGGGGGGGCTTGCAGATACGCAGTATTTT. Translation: CSAGGGLADTQYF.

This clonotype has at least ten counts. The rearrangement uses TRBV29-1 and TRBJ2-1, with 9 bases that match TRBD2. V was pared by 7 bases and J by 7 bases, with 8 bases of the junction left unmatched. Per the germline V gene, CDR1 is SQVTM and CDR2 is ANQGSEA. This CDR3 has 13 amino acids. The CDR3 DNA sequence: TGCAGCGCCGAGGGGGCGGGAGGGAATGAGCAGTTCTTC. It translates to CSAEGAGGNEQFF.

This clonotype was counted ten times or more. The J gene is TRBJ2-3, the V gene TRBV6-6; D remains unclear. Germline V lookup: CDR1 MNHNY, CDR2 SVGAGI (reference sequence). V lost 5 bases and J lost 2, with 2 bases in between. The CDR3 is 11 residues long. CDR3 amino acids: CASSTTDTQYF. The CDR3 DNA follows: TGTGCCAGCAGTACCACAGATACGCAGTATTTT.

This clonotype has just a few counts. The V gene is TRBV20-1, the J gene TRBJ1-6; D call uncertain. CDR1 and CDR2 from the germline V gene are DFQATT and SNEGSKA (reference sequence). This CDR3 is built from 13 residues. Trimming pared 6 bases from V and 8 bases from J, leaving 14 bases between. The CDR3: CSAAPLNDSPLHF. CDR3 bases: TGCAGTGCGGCCCCATTAAACGATTCACCCCTCCACTTT.

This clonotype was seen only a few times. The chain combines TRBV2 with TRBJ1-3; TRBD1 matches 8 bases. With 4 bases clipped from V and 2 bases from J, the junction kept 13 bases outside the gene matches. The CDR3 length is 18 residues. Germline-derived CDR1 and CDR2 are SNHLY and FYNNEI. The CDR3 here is CASSANHPLQGAGNTIYF. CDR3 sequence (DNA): TGTGCCAGCAGTGCGAACCACCCTTTACAGGGGGCTGGAAACACCATATATTTT.

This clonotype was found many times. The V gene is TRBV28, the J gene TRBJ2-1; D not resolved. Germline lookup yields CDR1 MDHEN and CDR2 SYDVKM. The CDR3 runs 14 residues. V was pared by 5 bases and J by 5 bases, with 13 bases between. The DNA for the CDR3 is TGTGCCAGCAGTCTCGGCCACGCTCACAATGAGCAGTTCTTC. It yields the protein CASSLGHAHNEQFF.

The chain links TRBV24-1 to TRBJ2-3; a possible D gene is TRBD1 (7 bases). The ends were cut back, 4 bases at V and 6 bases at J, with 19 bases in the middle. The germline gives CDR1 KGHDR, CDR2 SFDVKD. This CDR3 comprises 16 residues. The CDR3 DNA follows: TGTGCCACCAGTGACCCGGGGGACAGATTATACGATACGCAGTATTTT. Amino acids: CATSDPGDRLYDTQYF.

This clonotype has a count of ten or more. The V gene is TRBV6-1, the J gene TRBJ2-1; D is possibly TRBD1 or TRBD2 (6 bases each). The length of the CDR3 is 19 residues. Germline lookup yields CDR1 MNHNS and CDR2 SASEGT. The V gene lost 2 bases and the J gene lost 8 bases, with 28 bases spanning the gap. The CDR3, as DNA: TGTGCCAGCAGTGAAACTTCTGGGGGGCTAGTTGTCTTACACGATGAGCAGTTCTTC. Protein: CASSETSGGLVVLHDEQFF.

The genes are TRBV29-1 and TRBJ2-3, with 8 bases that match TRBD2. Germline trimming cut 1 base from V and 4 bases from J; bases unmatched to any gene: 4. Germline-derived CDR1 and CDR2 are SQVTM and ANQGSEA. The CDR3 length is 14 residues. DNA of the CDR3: TGCAGCGTTGAAGGAGCGGGAGCTTCAGATACGCAGTATTTT. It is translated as CSVEGAGASDTQYF.

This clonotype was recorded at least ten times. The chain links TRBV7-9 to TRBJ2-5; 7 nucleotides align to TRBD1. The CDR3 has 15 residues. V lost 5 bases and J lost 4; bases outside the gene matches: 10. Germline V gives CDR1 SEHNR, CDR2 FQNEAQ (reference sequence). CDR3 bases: TGTGCCAGCAGCCCCGTAGGGGGCCCTAGAGAGACCCAGTACTTC. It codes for CASSPVGGPRETQYF.